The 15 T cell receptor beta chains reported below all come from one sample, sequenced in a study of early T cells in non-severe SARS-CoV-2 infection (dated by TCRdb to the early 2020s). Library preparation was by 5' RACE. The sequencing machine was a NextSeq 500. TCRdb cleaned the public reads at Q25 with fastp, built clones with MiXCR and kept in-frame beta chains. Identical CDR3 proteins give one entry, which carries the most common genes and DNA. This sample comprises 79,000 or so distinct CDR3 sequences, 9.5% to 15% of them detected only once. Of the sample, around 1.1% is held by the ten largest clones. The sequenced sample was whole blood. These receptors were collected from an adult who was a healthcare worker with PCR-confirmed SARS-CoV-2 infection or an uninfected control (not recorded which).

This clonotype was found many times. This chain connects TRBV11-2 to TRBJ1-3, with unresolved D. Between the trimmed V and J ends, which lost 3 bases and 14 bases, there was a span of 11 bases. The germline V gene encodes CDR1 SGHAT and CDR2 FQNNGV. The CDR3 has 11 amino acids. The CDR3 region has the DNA TGTGCCAGCAGCTTCGCGGGAAGCGTATATTTT. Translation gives CASSFAGSVYF.

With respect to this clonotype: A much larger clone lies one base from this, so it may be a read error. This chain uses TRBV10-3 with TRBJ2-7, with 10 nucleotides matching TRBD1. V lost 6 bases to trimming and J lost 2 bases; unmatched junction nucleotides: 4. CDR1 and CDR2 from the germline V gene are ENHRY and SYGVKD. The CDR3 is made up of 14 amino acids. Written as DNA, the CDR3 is TGTGCCATCAGCCCCGGGACAGGGGCCTACGAGCAGTACTTC. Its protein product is CAISPGTGAYEQYF.

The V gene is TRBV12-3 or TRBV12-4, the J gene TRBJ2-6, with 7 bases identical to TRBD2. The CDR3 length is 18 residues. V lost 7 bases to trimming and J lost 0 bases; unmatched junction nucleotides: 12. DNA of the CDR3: TGTGCCAGCAACATTAATGGGAGGGGCCTCTCTGGGGCCAACGTCCTGACTTTC. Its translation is CASNINGRGLSGANVLTF.

This CDR3 reads CASSLARVGEQFF. The CDR3 nucleotides are TGCGCCAGCAGCTTGGCCCGCGTCGGTGAGCAGTTCTTC. The chain couples TRBV5-1 to TRBJ2-1, with unresolved D. This CDR3 spans 13 amino acids. Germline V CDR1 and CDR2: SGHRS, YFSETQ. The germline V and J ends were trimmed by 0 bases and 9 bases, with 10 bases remaining between them. Complete variable domain (other parts from reference TRBV5-1 and TRBJ2-1): KAGVTQTPRYLIKTRGQQVTLSCSPISGHRSVSWYQQTPGQGLQFLFEYFSETQRNKGNFPGRFSGRQFSNSRSEMNVSTLELGDSALYLCASSLARVGEQFFGPGTRLTVL.

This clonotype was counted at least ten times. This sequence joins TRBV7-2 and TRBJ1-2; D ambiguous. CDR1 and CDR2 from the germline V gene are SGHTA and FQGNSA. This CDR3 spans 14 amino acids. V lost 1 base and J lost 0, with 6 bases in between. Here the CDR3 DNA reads TGTGCCAGCAGCTTAGTCCAAGCTAACTATGGCTACACCTTC. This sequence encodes CASSLVQANYGYTF.

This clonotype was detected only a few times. CDR3 in amino acids: CAWRNERDTGELFF. DNA for the CDR3: TGTGCCTGGAGGAACGAGCGGGACACCGGGGAGCTGTTTTTT. The chain employs TRBV30 and TRBJ2-2; a possible D gene is TRBD2 (6 bases). This CDR3 region has 14 residues. Germline V gene lookup returns CDR1 GTSNPN and CDR2 SVGIG (reference sequence). V lost 3 bases to trimming and J lost 3 bases, with 11 bases between them.

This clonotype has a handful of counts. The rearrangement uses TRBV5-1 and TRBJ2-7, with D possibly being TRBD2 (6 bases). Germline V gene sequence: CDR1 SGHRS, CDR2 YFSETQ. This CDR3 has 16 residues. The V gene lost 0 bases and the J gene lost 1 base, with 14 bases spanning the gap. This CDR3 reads CASSLARDLYSYEQYF. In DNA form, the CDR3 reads TGCGCCAGCAGCTTGGCGAGGGACTTATATTCCTACGAGCAGTACTTC.

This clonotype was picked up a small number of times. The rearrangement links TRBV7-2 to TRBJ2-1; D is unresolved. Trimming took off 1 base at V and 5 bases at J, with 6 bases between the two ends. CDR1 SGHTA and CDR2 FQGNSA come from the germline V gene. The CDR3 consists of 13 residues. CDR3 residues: CASSLVSNNEQFF. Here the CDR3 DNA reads TGTGCCAGCAGCTTAGTTTCAAACAATGAGCAGTTCTTC. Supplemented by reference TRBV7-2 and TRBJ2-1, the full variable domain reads GAGVSQSPSNKVTEKGKDVELRCDPISGHTALYWYRQSLGQGLEFLIYFQGNSAPDKSGLPSDRFSAERTGGSVSTLTIQRTQQEDSAVYLCASSLVSNNEQFFGPGTRLTVL.

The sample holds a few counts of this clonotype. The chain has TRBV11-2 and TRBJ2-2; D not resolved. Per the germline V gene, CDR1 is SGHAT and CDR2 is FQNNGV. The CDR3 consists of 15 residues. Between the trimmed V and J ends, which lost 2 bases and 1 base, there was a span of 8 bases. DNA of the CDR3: TGTGCCAGCAGCTTAATTCTGGGGAACACCGGGGAGCTGTTTTTT. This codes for CASSLILGNTGELFF. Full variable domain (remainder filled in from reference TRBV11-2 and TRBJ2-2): EAGVAQSPRYKIIEKRQSVAFWCNPISGHATLYWYQQILGQGPKLLIQFQNNGVVDDSQLPKDRFSAERLKGVDSTLKIQPAKLEDSAVYLCASSLILGNTGELFFGEGSRLTVL.

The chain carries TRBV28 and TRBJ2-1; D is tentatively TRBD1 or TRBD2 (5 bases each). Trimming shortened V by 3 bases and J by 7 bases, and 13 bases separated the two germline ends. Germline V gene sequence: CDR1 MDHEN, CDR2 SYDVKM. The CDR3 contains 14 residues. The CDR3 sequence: CASSLPGPSNEQFF. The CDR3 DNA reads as TGTGCCAGCAGTTTGCCGGGACCGTCAAATGAGCAGTTCTTC.

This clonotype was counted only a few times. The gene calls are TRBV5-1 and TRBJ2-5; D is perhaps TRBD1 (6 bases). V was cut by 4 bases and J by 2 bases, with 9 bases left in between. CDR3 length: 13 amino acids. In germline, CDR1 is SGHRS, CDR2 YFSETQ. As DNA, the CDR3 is TGCGCCAGCAGCCTCGGGACACAAGAGACCCAGTACTTC. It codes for CASSLGTQETQYF. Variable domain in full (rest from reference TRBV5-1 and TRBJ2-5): KAGVTQTPRYLIKTRGQQVTLSCSPISGHRSVSWYQQTPGQGLQFLFEYFSETQRNKGNFPGRFSGRQFSNSRSEMNVSTLELGDSALYLCASSLGTQETQYFGPGTRLLVL.

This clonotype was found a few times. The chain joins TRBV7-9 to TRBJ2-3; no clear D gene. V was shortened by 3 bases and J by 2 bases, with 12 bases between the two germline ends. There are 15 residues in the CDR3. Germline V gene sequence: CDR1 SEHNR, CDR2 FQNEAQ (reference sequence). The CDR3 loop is CASSFRGRDTDTQYF. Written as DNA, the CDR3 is TGTGCCAGCAGCTTTCGCGGACGAGACACAGATACGCAGTATTTT.

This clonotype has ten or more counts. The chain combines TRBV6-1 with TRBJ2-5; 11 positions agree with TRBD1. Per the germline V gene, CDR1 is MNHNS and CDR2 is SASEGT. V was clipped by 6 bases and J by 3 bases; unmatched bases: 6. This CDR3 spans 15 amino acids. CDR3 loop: CASSDRDRGKETQYF. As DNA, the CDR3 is TGTGCCAGCAGCGACCGGGACAGGGGGAAAGAGACCCAGTACTTC.

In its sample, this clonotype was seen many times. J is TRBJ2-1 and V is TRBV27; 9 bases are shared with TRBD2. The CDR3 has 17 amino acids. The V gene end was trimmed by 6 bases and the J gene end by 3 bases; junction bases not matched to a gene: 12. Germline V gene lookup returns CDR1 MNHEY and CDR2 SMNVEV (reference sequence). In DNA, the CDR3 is TGTGCCAGCAGACGGTCCCGTAGCGGGGGTCTCTACAATGAGCAGTTCTTC. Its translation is CASRRSRSGGLYNEQFF.

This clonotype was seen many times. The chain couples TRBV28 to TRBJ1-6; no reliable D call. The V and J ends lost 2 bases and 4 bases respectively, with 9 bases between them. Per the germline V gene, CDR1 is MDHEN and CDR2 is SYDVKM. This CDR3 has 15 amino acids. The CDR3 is CASSLAWQYNSPLHF. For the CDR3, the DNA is TGTGCCAGCAGTTTAGCTTGGCAGTATAATTCACCCCTCCACTTT.